This is a list of T cell receptor beta chains from one sample in a study of cytomegalovirus exposure and HLA in healthy donors. The protocol was immunoSEQ multiplex PCR, while the TCRdb copy is restricted to in-frame clones and leaves out a portion. The repertoire holds about 160,000 clones, with around 88% as singletons. The sequencing sample was made of PBMCs. The source of these receptors is a woman aged 18-30 years in good health and CMV-seronegative. The CDR3 runs from the conserved cysteine through the conserved F or W. The order of the fields is clone size, V gene, J gene, D gene, CDR3 protein, CDR3 DNA. The D gene is left open where the match is weak. Only part of the rows carry a size: once, few, many, or a class if the clone is expanded.

NA,TRBV10-3,TRBJ2-5,NA,CAIREQGETQYF,TGTGCCATCAGGGAACAGGGAGAGACCCAGTACTTC
NA,TRBV9,TRBJ2-3,NA,CASSVESGRADTQYF,TGTGCCAGCAGCGTTGAATCCGGTCGGGCAGATACGCAGTATTTT
NA,TRBV4-1,TRBJ2-2,TRBD1,CASSQDWDRGLSGELFF,TGCGCCAGCAGCCAAGACTGGGACAGGGGGCTTTCCGGGGAGCTGTTTTTT
NA,TRBV4-3,TRBJ2-5,TRBD2,CASSLGEREGLETQYF,TGCGCCAGCAGCTTAGGCGAGCGGGAGGGCCTGGAGACCCAGTACTTC
NA,TRBV29-1,TRBJ2-7,TRBD1,CSFTQGADFYEQYF,TGCAGCTTCACCCAGGGGGCGGATTTCTACGAGCAGTACTTC
NA,TRBV27,TRBJ2-7,NA,CASRSLEDYEQYF,TGTGCCAGCAGGAGCCTTGAGGATTACGAGCAGTACTTC
NA,TRBV10-1,TRBJ2-1,NA,CASSESDRTLRNEQFF,TGCGCCAGCAGTGAGTCCGACAGGACACTTAGGAATGAGCAGTTCTTC
NA,TRBV4-2,TRBJ2-7,TRBD2,CASSQDVAGGFDEQYF,TGTGCCAGCAGCCAAGATGTCGCGGGGGGGTTCGACGAGCAGTACTTC
NA,TRBV7-2,TRBJ2-2,NA,CASSPSRRERFTGELFF,TGTGCCAGCAGCCCATCTCGTCGGGAGCGCTTTACCGGGGAGCTGTTTTTT
NA,TRBV5-1,TRBJ2-1,TRBD2,CASSPLAGGPNEQFF,TGCGCCAGCAGCCCACTAGCGGGGGGGCCGAATGAGCAGTTCTTC
few,TRBV10-2,TRBJ2-7,NA,CASGQTDRSRRFF,TGCGCCAGCGGGCAAACGGACAGATCGAGGAGGTTCTTC
NA,TRBV7-9,TRBJ2-7,TRBD2,CASSLASTSAYEQYF,TGTGCCAGCAGCTTAGCCTCCACTAGCGCCTACGAGCAGTACTTC
NA,TRBV19,TRBJ2-3,NA,CASDDGRLTDTQYF,TGTGCCAGTGACGATGGGCGATTGACAGATACGCAGTATTTT
NA,TRBV9,TRBJ1-5,NA,CASSVGGANQPQHF,TGTGCCAGCAGCGTAGGCGGGGCTAATCAGCCCCAGCATTTT
NA,TRBV11-2,TRBJ2-1,NA,CASSLGLINEQFF,TGTGCCAGCAGCTTAGGGCTCATCAATGAGCAGTTCTTC
NA,TRBV18,TRBJ2-3,NA,CASSPPRASTDTQYF,TGTGCCAGCTCACCACCGCGGGCGTCCACAGATACGCAGTATTTT
NA,TRBV29-1,TRBJ1-1,NA,CSVRTGRNTEAFF,TGCAGCGTCCGAACAGGCAGGAACACTGAAGCTTTCTTT
NA,TRBV5-1,TRBJ2-7,TRBD2,CASSFTSGLSYEQYF,TGCGCCAGCAGCTTTACTAGCGGGTTATCCTACGAGCAGTACTTC
NA,TRBV7-2,TRBJ1-2,TRBD1,CASSQDRGHYGYTF,TGTGCCAGCAGCCAAGACAGGGGTCACTATGGCTACACCTTC
NA,TRBV5-1,TRBJ2-2,NA,CASRRSVPGELFF,TGCGCCAGCCGCCGTTCAGTCCCGGGGGAGCTGTTTTTT
NA,TRBV6-5,TRBJ2-2,TRBD1,CASSFDRGDTGELFF,TGTGCCAGCAGTTTCGACAGGGGGGACACCGGGGAGCTGTTTTTT
NA,TRBV7-2,TRBJ2-7,TRBD2,CASSSRSGSITYEQYF,TGTGCCAGCAGCTCCCGTAGCGGGAGTATCACCTACGAGCAGTACTTC
NA,TRBV28,TRBJ1-4,TRBD1,CASSFAGQGNEKLFF,TGTGCCAGCAGTTTCGCGGGACAGGGGAACGAAAAACTGTTTTTT
NA,TRBV19,TRBJ2-5,TRBD2,CASSKMGTSGITQYF,TGTGCCAGTAGTAAAATGGGAACTAGCGGCATTACCCAGTACTTC
NA,TRBV5-6,TRBJ2-7,NA,CASSLQGGAYEQYF,TGTGCCAGCAGCTTGCAGGGTGGCGCCTACGAGCAGTACTTC
many,TRBV4-1,TRBJ1-2,TRBD1,CASSQVEGAPGYTF,TGCGCCAGCAGCCAAGTGGAGGGGGCGCCGGGCTACACCTTC
NA,TRBV9,TRBJ2-3,TRBD2,CASSASGGPDTQYF,TGTGCCAGCAGCGCTAGCGGGGGACCCGATACGCAGTATTTT
NA,TRBV11-2,TRBJ2-7,TRBD1,CASSGTGTGVSYEQYF,TGTGCCAGCAGCGGTACCGGGACAGGGGTTTCCTACGAGCAGTACTTC
NA,TRBV5-1,TRBJ1-6,NA,CASSTGSDSPLHF,TGCGCCAGCAGCACAGGGTCGGATTCACCCCTCCACTTT
NA,TRBV6-1,TRBJ1-6,NA,CASSSQPTAGSPLHF,TGTGCCAGCAGTTCCCAGCCGACAGCGGGTTCACCCCTCCACTTT
NA,TRBV13,TRBJ2-7,TRBD1,CASSSGTGDLRGYEQYF,TGTGCCAGCAGCTCCGGGACAGGGGATTTAAGGGGCTACGAGCAGTACTTC
NA,TRBV5-1,TRBJ1-4,NA,CASSDYSREEKLFF,TGCGCCAGCAGCGATTACTCACGGGAAGAAAAACTGTTTTTT
NA,TRBV7-2,TRBJ2-7,TRBD1,CASSQYQWTGGSYYEQYF,TGTGCCAGCAGCCAGTACCAATGGACAGGGGGTTCTTACTACGAGCAGTACTTC
few,TRBV7-9,TRBJ2-1,NA,CASSHGSGEQFF,TGTGCCAGCAGTCACGGGTCCGGCGAGCAGTTCTTC
few,TRBV6-4,TRBJ1-2,NA,CASSAGTPNYGYTF,TGTGCCAGCAGTGCGGGGACACCTAACTATGGCTACACCTTC
once,TRBV9,TRBJ2-3,NA,CASSVVGTDTQYF,TGTGCCAGCAGCGTAGTCGGCACAGATACGCAGTATTTT
once,TRBV5-5,TRBJ1-5,NA,CASSAGGDNQPQHF,TGTGCCAGCAGCGCCGGGGGGGACAATCAGCCCCAGCATTTT
NA,TRBV5-1,TRBJ1-4,NA,CASSGGSVQEGKLFF,TGCGCCAGCAGCGGCGGCTCCGTCCAGGAGGGAAAACTGTTTTTT
NA,TRBV29-1,TRBJ1-1,NA,CSVAASWARGTEAFF,TGCAGCGTTGCAGCTTCCTGGGCCCGAGGGACTGAAGCTTTCTTT
NA,TRBV7-6,TRBJ1-3,NA,CASSPTTMSSGNTIYF,TGTGCCAGCAGCCCGACGACTATGAGCTCTGGAAACACCATATATTTT
once,TRBV2,TRBJ2-3,TRBD2,CASSGDSGGVSDTQYF,TGTGCCAGCAGTGGCGATAGCGGGGGGGTGTCAGATACGCAGTATTTT
NA,TRBV9,TRBJ2-1,NA,CASSATDFTPNEQFF,TGTGCCAGCAGCGCCACAGATTTCACCCCAAATGAGCAGTTCTTC
NA,TRBV18,TRBJ1-1,NA,CASSPGLLSNTEAFF,TGTGCCAGCTCCCCCGGTCTATTGTCGAACACTGAAGCTTTCTTT